The 27 T cell receptor beta chains listed next were all sequenced from one sample in a study of T cells in Graves' hyperthyroidism and ophthalmopathy. Template material for amplifying TCR beta CDR3 regions consisted of RNA transcripts. First-round RT-PCR targeting the TCR CDR3 was performed with the HTBI primer set. MiXCR was run by TCRdb on the multiplex PCR reads, yielding one entry per CDR3 protein. The data show approximately 600,000 distinct CDR3 sequences, under 15% seen once. The sequenced sample was blood. The receptors shown here come from a woman in her forties with Graves' ophthalmopathy.

This clonotype was observed a single time. This sequence joins TRBV19 and TRBJ1-1; no definite D call. The CDR3 is 15 residues long. Per germline, CDR1 LNHDA and CDR2 SQIVND (reference sequence). V lost 6 bases to trimming and J lost 3 bases, with 17 bases between them. CDR3 protein: CASSGPQLLYTEAFF. The CDR3 DNA follows: TGTGCCAGTAGCGGCCCGCAGCTATTGTACACTGAAGCTTTCTTT.

This clonotype has a count of ten or more. The chain combines TRBV12-3 or TRBV12-4 with TRBJ1-1, with D maybe TRBD1 (6 bases). This CDR3 contains 12 residues. Trimming removed 6 bases at V and 9 bases at J, with 14 bases between. CDR3 protein: CASSETTGQAFF. In DNA form, the CDR3 reads TGTGCCAGCAGCGAAACGACAGGACAAGCTTTCTTT.

This clonotype appeared many times. CDR3 region: CASLRWEKGGELFF. CDR3 sequence (DNA): TGTGCCAGCCTCCGGTGGGAGAAGGGCGGGGAGCTGTTTTTT. This rearrangement joins TRBV28 to TRBJ2-2, with D perhaps matching TRBD2 (5 bases). This CDR3 is built from 14 residues. V was cut by 8 bases and J by 7 bases, with 17 bases left in between. In germline, CDR1 is MDHEN, CDR2 SYDVKM.

This clonotype has more than one count but fewer than ten. The J gene is TRBJ2-7, the V gene TRBV5-1, with 8 bases lining up with TRBD1. The trim removed 9 bases at V and 2 bases at J, leaving 10 bases unmatched. The CDR3 is 14 amino acids. Germline V gene sequence: CDR1 SGHRS, CDR2 YFSETQ. CDR3 residues: CATSYGQGAYEQYF. The DNA for the CDR3 is TGCGCCACCAGTTACGGACAGGGAGCCTACGAGCAGTACTTC. Drawing the rest from reference TRBV5-1 and TRBJ2-7, the complete variable domain is KAGVTQTPRYLIKTRGQQVTLSCSPISGHRSVSWYQQTPGQGLQFLFEYFSETQRNKGNFPGRFSGRQFSNSRSEMNVSTLELGDSALYLCATSYGQGAYEQYFGPGTRLTVT.

V usage is TRBV13 and J usage is TRBJ2-5; no firm D call. The germline V and J ends were trimmed by 4 bases and 5 bases, with 11 bases remaining between them. Germline CDR1 reads PRHDT; CDR2 reads FYEKMQ (reference sequence). This CDR3 contains 13 residues. CDR3: CASSSWTGETQYF. CDR3 sequence (DNA): TGTGCCAGCAGCTCCTGGACCGGCGAGACCCAGTACTTC.

This clonotype occurred many times. V and J are TRBV12-3 or TRBV12-4 and TRBJ2-1; TRBD2 aligns across 8 bases. The CDR3 has 16 amino acids. The V segment lost 5 bases and the J segment 5 bases; nucleotides outside the gene matches: 11. This CDR3 reads CASSTTGTRVHNEQFF. The CDR3 DNA reads as TGTGCCAGCAGTACGACCGGGACTAGGGTCCACAATGAGCAGTTCTTC.

At least ten counts were recorded for this clonotype. This chain joins TRBV7-2 and TRBJ2-7; TRBD1 is a possible D gene (5 bases). The V gene lost 1 base and the J gene lost 2 bases, with 9 bases spanning the gap. The CDR3 loop spans 14 amino acids. The V gene's germline CDR1 is SGHTA and CDR2 FQGNSA. The CDR3, as DNA: TGTGCCAGCAGCTTAGGTGTGGGGCCCTACGAGCAGTACTTC. Protein product: CASSLGVGPYEQYF.

This clonotype was counted at least ten times. The genes are TRBV20-1 and TRBJ2-7; D is possibly TRBD1 (6 bases). The CDR3 totals 11 residues. Per the germline V gene, CDR1 is DFQATT and CDR2 is SNEGSKA (reference sequence). V was cut by 6 bases and J by 4 bases, with 10 bases left in between. The CDR3 DNA sequence: TGCAGTGCCCCGACAGGTTACGAGCAGTACTTC. Residues: CSAPTGYEQYF.

This clonotype was detected many times. J is TRBJ1-5 and V is TRBV19; D gene uncertain. This CDR3 is built from 12 residues. Trimming took 2 bases from V and 9 from J, leaving 8 bases between them. Germline V gene lookup returns CDR1 LNHDA and CDR2 SQIVND (reference sequence). The CDR3 DNA sequence: TGTGCCAGTAGTATAAGCCCTACGCCCCAGCATTTT. This sequence encodes CASSISPTPQHF.

This clonotype came up a few times. The CDR3 spells CASSSRIGGLTYEQYF. The CDR3 DNA is TGTGCCAGCAGCTCGCGAATAGGGGGATTGACTTACGAGCAGTACTTC. The V call is TRBV13, the J call TRBJ2-7; D may be TRBD1 (6 bases). Germline CDR1 and CDR2: PRHDT and FYEKMQ (reference sequence). CDR3 length: 16 residues. V was trimmed by 4 bases and J by 4 bases, leaving 20 bases between them. Complete variable domain (other parts from reference TRBV13 and TRBJ2-7): AAGVIQSPRHLIKEKRETATLKCYPIPRHDTVYWYQQGPGQDPQFLISFYEKMQSDKGSIPDRFSAQQFSDYHSELNMSSLELGDSALYFCASSSRIGGLTYEQYFGPGTRLTVT.

The table lists this clonotype with many counts. V is TRBV6-1 and J is TRBJ2-7; 12 bases are a match to TRBD2. In germline, CDR1 is MNHNS, CDR2 SASEGT. This CDR3 is 15 amino acids long. The junction had 7 bases not matched to a gene; V was cut back by 5 bases and J by 5 bases. DNA of the CDR3: TGTGCCAGCAGTCGAGAGCTAGCGGGAGGGGACGAGCAGTACTTC. As protein: CASSRELAGGDEQYF.

This chain uses TRBV18 with TRBJ1-5, with D maybe TRBD1 (5 bases). This CDR3 contains 13 residues. Germline CDR1 is KGHSH and CDR2 is LQKENI. Deletions cut 4 bases from V and 7 bases from J, with 11 bases between. The CDR3 sequence: CASSQGGEQPQHF. In DNA, the CDR3 is TGTGCCAGCTCACAAGGAGGGGAACAGCCCCAGCATTTT.

This clonotype was picked up many times. The chain carries TRBV12-3 or TRBV12-4 and TRBJ2-5; a weak D match, TRBD1 (6 bases). Trimming shortened V by 6 bases and J by 1 base, and 9 bases separated the two germline ends. The CDR3 consists of 13 residues. DNA of the CDR3: TGTGCCAGCAGCCGACAGGCCCAAGAGACCCAGTACTTC. As protein: CASSRQAQETQYF.

This clonotype was detected many times. The rearrangement uses TRBV5-1 and TRBJ2-2; TRBD1 agrees at 10 bases. CDR1 and CDR2 (germline): SGHRS, YFSETQ. This CDR3 spans 16 amino acids. V lost 4 bases, J lost 4 bases, and 7 bases stayed unmatched. DNA of the CDR3: TGCGCCAGCAGCGCCGGGACAGGGGAGAGCACCGGGGAGCTGTTTTTT. Translating gives CASSAGTGESTGELFF.

V is TRBV6-2 or TRBV6-3 and J is TRBJ2-7; perhaps TRBD2 as D (5 bases). Deletions cut 5 bases from V and 0 bases from J, with 11 bases between. The CDR3 loop spans 14 amino acids. CDR1 and CDR2 (germline): MNHEY, SVGEGT. In nucleotides, the CDR3 is TGTGCCAGCAGTCCTAGCAGCAACTCCTACGAGCAGTACTTC. This gives the protein CASSPSSNSYEQYF.

This chain links TRBV6-4 with TRBJ2-7, with 8 bases lining up with TRBD1. CDR3 length: 13 residues. Unmatched junction bases numbered 4, after V lost 4 bases and J lost 5 bases. Germline CDR1 reads MRHNA; CDR2 reads SNTAGT. CDR3 sequence: CASSAQGAHEQYF. In DNA, the CDR3 is TGTGCCAGCAGTGCTCAGGGGGCTCACGAGCAGTACTTC.

V and J are TRBV24-1 and TRBJ1-1; 8 bases align to TRBD1. Losses at the gene ends were 10 bases for V and 4 bases for J; bases not matched to a gene: 7. The germline V gene has CDR1 KGHDR and CDR2 SFDVKD. There are 13 residues in the CDR3. CDR3 bases: TGTGCCACAAGCAGACAGGGGAGCACTGAAGCTTTCTTT. Its protein is CATSRQGSTEAFF.

This clonotype was counted many times. The rearrangement joins TRBV11-2 to TRBJ2-5; 15 bases map to TRBD2. The germline gives CDR1 SGHAT, CDR2 FQNNGV. J gave up 5 bases and V 0 bases, and 4 bases lay outside the gene matches. The CDR3 has 17 amino acids. DNA of the CDR3: TGTGCCAGCAGCTTAGAGGGACTAGCGGGAGGAGTGGAGACCCAGTACTTC. This translates into CASSLEGLAGGVETQYF.

This clonotype was recorded at least ten times. This chain joins TRBV12-3 or TRBV12-4 and TRBJ2-7; D possibly corresponds to TRBD1 (6 bases). Deletions cut 6 bases from V and 4 bases from J, with 13 bases between. This CDR3 contains 13 residues. The CDR3 spells CASSFGTSYEQYF. The CDR3 DNA reads TGTGCCAGCAGCTTCGGGACAAGTTACGAGCAGTACTTC.

At least ten counts were recorded for this clonotype. The genes are TRBV12-3 or TRBV12-4 and TRBJ2-5, with D hard to call. V was trimmed by 1 base and J by 1 base, leaving 7 bases between them. This CDR3 is built from 14 residues. This CDR3 is CASSLDAVQETQYF. CDR3 sequence (DNA): TGTGCCAGCAGTTTAGACGCGGTCCAAGAGACCCAGTACTTC.

This clonotype has ten or more counts. The V call is TRBV10-3, the J call TRBJ1-1; D possibly corresponds to TRBD1 (5 bases). CDR3 length: 13 amino acids. Trimming left V 6 bases short and J 1 base short, with 9 bases between. Germline V gene data show CDR1 as ENHRY and CDR2 as SYGVKD. The CDR3 here is CAIRGTENTEAFF. The CDR3 DNA follows: TGTGCCATCAGGGGGACGGAGAACACTGAAGCTTTCTTT.

The genes are TRBV4-1 and TRBJ1-5; D call uncertain. The CDR3 sequence is 16 residues long. CDR1 MGHRA and CDR2 YSYEKL come from the germline V gene. Trimming stripped 4 bases from V and 3 bases from J, with 16 bases between. The CDR3, as DNA: TGCGCCAGCAGCCCGGAGGTGGGGTGGCACAATCAGCCCCAGCATTTT. Its protein product is CASSPEVGWHNQPQHF.

The chain has TRBV29-1 and TRBJ2-2, with D hard to call. This CDR3 has 16 amino acids. Trimming left V 5 bases short and J 6 bases short, with 22 bases between. CDR1 and CDR2 from the germline V gene are SQVTM and ANQGSEA. CDR3 in DNA: TGCAGCGTTCGTCGTCCCGCCGGGCTAGACGCCGGGGAGCTGTTTTTT. It is translated as CSVRRPAGLDAGELFF.

This clonotype showed up many times. The chain is built from TRBV7-2 and TRBJ1-5; D gene uncertain. CDR1 is SGHTA and CDR2 is FQGNSA in the germline V gene. There are 14 residues in the CDR3. V was trimmed by 1 base and J by 7 bases, leaving 11 bases between them. The CDR3 is CASSLETRGQPQHF. The CDR3 DNA follows: TGTGCCAGCAGCTTAGAAACTCGTGGGCAGCCCCAGCATTTT.

This clonotype was seen ten or more times. This rearrangement joins TRBV6-5 to TRBJ2-7; 10 bases fit TRBD1. Germline CDR1 reads MNHEY; CDR2 reads SVGAGI. The CDR3 runs 16 residues. J lost 2 bases, V lost 3 bases, and 7 bases had no gene match. CDR3 loop: CASSYKRGQGTYEQYF. CDR3 coding DNA: TGTGCCAGCAGTTATAAGCGGGGACAGGGGACCTACGAGCAGTACTTC.

The table lists this clonotype with many counts. The chain recombines TRBV7-8 with TRBJ2-1, with 8 bases fitting TRBD2. The CDR3 sequence is 15 residues long. Trimming took 5 bases from V and 1 from J; bases not matched to a gene: 4. The germline V gene has CDR1 SGHVS and CDR2 FQNEAQ. Here the CDR3 reads CASSPRLASYNEQFF. CDR3 sequence (DNA): TGTGCCAGCAGCCCCAGACTAGCGTCCTACAATGAGCAGTTCTTC.

This clonotype was counted many times. V and J are TRBV6-5 and TRBJ2-7, with 9 bases fitting TRBD1. CDR3 length: 12 amino acids. In germline, CDR1 is MNHEY, CDR2 SVGAGI. V trimming: 4 bases; J trimming: 5 bases; junction bases outside the gene matches: 0. In DNA, the CDR3 is TGTGCCAGCAGTTGGGACAGGGACGAGCAGTACTTC. As protein: CASSWDRDEQYF.